The rows below give T cell receptor beta chains drawn from one sample of a study of human T cells and chemical hapten exposure. TCRdb ran MiXCR on the RACE reads and lists one entry per CDR3 protein. The table shows about 120,000 distinct CDR3 sequences, with around 15% occurring only once. The source was whole blood, collected in connection with sensitization to the hapten diphenylcyclopropenone (DPC). The source is a young man with alopecia areata. Some clones in this sample may be carry-over from other donors' samples. The CDR3 runs from the conserved cysteine through the conserved F or W.

j_gene | v_gene | CDR3aa
TRBJ2-5 | TRBV2 | CASRYLTGQETQYF
TRBJ1-4 | TRBV3-1 | CASSVRGPGEKLFF
TRBJ2-1 | TRBV7-2 | CASRTSGNNEQFF
TRBJ1-5 | TRBV19 | CASLGRSNQPQHF
TRBJ2-1 | TRBV10-3 | CAISDWRGDYNEQFF
TRBJ2-2 | TRBV11-2 | CASSLGPSRELFF
TRBJ1-3 | TRBV4-2 | CASSQRARASGNTIYF
TRBJ2-7 | TRBV6-2/TRBV6-3 | CASRPTGSYEQYF
TRBJ1-1 | TRBV29-1 | CSVEGRVNTEAFF
TRBJ1-6 | TRBV5-4 | CASSSEPPGQNNSPLHF
TRBJ1-1 | TRBV28 | CASTVPGRVKFEAFF
TRBJ2-1 | TRBV6-2/TRBV6-3 | CASSYVGGRDEQFF
TRBJ1-5 | TRBV15 | CATREGSQPQHF
TRBJ2-1 | TRBV11-1 | CASSRNSGGPAVF
TRBJ1-6 | TRBV7-9 | CASSSPGTYSPLHF
TRBJ1-3 | TRBV5-4 | CASSFGSPSGNTIYF
TRBJ2-5 | TRBV29-1 | CSVEDPRGETQYF
TRBJ2-5 | TRBV15 | CATSRDPGLETQYF
TRBJ2-7 | TRBV7-3 | CASSPAPGTSFSEQYF